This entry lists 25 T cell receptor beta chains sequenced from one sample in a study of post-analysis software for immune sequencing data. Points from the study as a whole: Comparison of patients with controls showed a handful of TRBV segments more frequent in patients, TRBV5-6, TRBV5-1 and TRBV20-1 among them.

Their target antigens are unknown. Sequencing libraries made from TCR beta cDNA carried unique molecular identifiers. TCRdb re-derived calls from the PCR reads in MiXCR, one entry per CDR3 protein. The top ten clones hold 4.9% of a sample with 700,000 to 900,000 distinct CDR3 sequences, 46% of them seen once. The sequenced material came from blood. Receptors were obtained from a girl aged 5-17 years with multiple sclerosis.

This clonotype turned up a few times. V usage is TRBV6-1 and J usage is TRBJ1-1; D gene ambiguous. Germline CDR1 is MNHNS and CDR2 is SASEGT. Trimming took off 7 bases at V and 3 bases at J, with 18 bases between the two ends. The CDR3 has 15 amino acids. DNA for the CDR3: TGTGCCAGCATTGTGGGTCTAGGTTTTTACACTGAAGCTTTCTTT. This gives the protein CASIVGLGFYTEAFF.

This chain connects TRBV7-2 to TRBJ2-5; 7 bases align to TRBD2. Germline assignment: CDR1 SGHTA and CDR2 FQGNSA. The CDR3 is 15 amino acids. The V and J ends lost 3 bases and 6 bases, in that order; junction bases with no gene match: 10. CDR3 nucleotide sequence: TGTGCCAGCAGCTTTTCTAGCGGAGACGTGAAGACCCAGTACTTC. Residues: CASSFSSGDVKTQYF.

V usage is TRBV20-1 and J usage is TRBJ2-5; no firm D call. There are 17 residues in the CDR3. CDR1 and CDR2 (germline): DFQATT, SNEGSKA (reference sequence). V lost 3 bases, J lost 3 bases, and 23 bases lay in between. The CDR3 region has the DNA TGCAGTGCTAGGGGCGTTCCGGACGCAACCGAGAAAGAGACCCAGTACTTC. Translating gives CSARGVPDATEKETQYF.

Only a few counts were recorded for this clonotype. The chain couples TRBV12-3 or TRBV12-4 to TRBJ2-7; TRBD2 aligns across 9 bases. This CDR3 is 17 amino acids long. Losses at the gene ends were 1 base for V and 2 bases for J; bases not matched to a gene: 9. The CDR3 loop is CASSLGPLAGGTYEQYF. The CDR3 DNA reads TGTGCCAGCAGTTTAGGACCCCTTGCGGGAGGGACCTACGAGCAGTACTTC.

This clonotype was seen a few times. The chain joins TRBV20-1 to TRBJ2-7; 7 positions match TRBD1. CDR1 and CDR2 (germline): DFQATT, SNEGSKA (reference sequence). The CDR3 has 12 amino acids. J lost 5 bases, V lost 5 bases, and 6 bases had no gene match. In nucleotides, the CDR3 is TGCAGTGCTTCCCGACAGGGTAACGAGCAGTACTTC. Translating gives CSASRQGNEQYF.

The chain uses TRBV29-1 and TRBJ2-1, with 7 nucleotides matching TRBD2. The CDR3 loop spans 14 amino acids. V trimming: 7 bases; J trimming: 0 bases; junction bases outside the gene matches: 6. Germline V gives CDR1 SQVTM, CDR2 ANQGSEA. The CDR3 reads CSGSGVSSYNEQFF. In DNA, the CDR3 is TGCAGCGGGAGCGGGGTGAGCTCCTACAATGAGCAGTTCTTC.

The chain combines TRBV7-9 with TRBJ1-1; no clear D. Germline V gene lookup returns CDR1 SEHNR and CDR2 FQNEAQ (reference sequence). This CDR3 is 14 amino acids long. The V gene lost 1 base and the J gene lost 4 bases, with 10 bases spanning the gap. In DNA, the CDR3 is TGTGCCAGCAGCTTAGAAGTCGCGTTCACTGAAGCTTTCTTT. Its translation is CASSLEVAFTEAFF.

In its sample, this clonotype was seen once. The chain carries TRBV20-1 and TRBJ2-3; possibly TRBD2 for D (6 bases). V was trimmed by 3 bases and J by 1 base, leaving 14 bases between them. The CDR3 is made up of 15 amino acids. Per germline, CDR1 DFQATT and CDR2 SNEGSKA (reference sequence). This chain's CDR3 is CSARGLGGGTDTQYF. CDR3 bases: TGCAGTGCTAGGGGACTGGGCGGGGGCACAGATACGCAGTATTTT.

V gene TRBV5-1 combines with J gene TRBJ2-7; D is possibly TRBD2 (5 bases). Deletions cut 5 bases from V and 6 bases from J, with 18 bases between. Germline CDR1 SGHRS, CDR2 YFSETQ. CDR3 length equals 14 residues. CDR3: CASSGSSMGAEQYF. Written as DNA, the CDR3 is TGCGCCAGCAGTGGATCCTCCATGGGAGCCGAGCAGTACTTC.

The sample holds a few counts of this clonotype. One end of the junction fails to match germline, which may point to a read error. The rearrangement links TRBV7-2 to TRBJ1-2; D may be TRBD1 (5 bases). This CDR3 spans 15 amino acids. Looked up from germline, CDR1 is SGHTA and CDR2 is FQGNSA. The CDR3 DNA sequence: TGTGCCAGCAGCTTAGCGGGGGAAGGGCCGTATGGTTACACCTTC. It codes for CASSLAGEGPYGYTF.

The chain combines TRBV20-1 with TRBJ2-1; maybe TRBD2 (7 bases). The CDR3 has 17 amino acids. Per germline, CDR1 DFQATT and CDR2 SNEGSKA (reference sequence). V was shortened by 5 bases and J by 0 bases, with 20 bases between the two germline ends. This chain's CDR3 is CSAFRGAGDLSYNEQFF. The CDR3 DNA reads TGCAGTGCTTTCAGGGGCGCGGGAGATCTCTCCTACAATGAGCAGTTCTTC.

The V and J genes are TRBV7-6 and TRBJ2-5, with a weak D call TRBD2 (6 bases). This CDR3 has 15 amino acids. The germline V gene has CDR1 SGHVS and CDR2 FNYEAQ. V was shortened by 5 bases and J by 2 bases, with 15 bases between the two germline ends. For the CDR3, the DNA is TGTGCCAGCAGCACCCGACTAGGCCTGCAAGAGACCCAGTACTTC. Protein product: CASSTRLGLQETQYF.

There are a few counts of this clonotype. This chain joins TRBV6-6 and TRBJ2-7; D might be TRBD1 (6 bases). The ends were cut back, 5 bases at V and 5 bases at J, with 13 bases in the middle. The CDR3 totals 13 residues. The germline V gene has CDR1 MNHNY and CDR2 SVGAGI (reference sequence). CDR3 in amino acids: CASSDRPNDEQYF. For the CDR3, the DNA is TGTGCCAGCAGTGACAGGCCCAATGACGAGCAGTACTTC.

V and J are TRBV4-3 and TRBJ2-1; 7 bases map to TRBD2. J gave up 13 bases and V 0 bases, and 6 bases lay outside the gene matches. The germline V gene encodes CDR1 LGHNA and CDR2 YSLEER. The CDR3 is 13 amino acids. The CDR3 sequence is CASSQEIETSQFF. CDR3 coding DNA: TGCGCCAGCAGCCAAGAGATCGAGACTAGCCAGTTCTTC.

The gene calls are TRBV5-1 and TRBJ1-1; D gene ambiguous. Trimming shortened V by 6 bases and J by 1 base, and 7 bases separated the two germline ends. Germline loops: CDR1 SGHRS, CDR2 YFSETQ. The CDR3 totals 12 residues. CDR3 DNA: TGCGCCAGCAAGGTGGGGAACACTGAAGCTTTCTTT. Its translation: CASKVGNTEAFF.

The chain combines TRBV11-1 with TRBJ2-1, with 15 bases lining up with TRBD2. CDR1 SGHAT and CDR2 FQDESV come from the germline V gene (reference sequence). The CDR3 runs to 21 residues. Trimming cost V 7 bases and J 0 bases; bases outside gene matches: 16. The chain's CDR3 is CASMPPWTSGRAFGSYNEQFF. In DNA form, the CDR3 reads TGTGCCAGCATGCCACCCTGGACTAGCGGGAGGGCCTTCGGCTCCTACAATGAGCAGTTCTTC.

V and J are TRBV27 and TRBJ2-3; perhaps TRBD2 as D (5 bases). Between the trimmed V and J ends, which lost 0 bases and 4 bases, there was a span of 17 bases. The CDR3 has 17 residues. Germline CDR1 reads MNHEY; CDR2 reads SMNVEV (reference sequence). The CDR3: CASSLSFGPPRADTQYF. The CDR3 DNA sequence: TGTGCCAGCAGTTTATCGTTCGGCCCCCCGCGGGCAGATACGCAGTATTTT.

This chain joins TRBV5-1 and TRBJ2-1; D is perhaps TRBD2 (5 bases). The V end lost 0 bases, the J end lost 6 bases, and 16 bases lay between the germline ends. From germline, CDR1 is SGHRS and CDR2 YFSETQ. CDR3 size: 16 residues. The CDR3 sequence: CASSLGTGVPSNEQFF. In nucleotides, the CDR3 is TGCGCCAGCAGCTTGGGCACCGGGGTACCCAGCAATGAGCAGTTCTTC.

CDR3 nucleotide sequence: TGCAGTGCTAGTAACTCGAATGAGCAGTACTTC. As protein: CSASNSNEQYF. This chain links TRBV20-1 with TRBJ2-1; no clear D gene. The tail of the sequence fits TRBJ2-7 better, so the J call may be wrong. The CDR3 loop spans 11 amino acids. The germline gives CDR1 DFQATT, CDR2 SNEGSKA (reference sequence).

The CDR3 protein is CASSKSSVWGAKNTEAFF. The CDR3 coding sequence is TGTGCCAGCAGCAAGTCGTCGGTGTGGGGCGCAAAGAACACTGAAGCTTTCTTT. J is TRBJ1-1 and V is TRBV13, with a tentative D call TRBD1 (5 bases). V was shortened by 5 bases and J by 1 base, with 23 bases between the two germline ends. Germline CDR1 PRHDT, CDR2 FYEKMQ (reference sequence). CDR3 size: 18 residues. Together with reference TRBV13 and TRBJ1-1, the CDR3 gives the full variable domain: AAGVIQSPRHLIKEKRETATLKCYPIPRHDTVYWYQQGPGQDPQFLISFYEKMQSDKGSIPDRFSAQQFSDYHSELNMSSLELGDSALYFCASSKSSVWGAKNTEAFFGQGTRLTVV.

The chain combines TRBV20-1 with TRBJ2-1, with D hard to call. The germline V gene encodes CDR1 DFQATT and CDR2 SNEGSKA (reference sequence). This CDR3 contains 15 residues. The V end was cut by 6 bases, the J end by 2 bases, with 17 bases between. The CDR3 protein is CSATRDSITYNEQFF. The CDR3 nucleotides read TGCAGTGCAACTCGTGACTCGATAACCTACAATGAGCAGTTCTTC.

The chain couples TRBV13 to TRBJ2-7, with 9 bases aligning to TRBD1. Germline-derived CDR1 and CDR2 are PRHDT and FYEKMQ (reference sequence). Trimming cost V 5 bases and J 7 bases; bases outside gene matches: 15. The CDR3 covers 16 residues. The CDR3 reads CASSPTGTGTYNEQYF. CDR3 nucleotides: TGTGCCAGCAGCCCGACCGGGACAGGGACCTACAATGAGCAGTACTTC. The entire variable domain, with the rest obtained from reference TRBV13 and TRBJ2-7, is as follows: AAGVIQSPRHLIKEKRETATLKCYPIPRHDTVYWYQQGPGQDPQFLISFYEKMQSDKGSIPDRFSAQQFSDYHSELNMSSLELGDSALYFCASSPTGTGTYNEQYFGPGTRLTVT.

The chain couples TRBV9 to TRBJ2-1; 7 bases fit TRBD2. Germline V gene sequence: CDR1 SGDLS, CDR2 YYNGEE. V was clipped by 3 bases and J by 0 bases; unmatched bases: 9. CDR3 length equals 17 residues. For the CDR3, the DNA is TGTGCCAGCAGCGAGAGCGGGACCCTGAGCTCCTACAATGAGCAGTTCTTC. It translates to CASSESGTLSSYNEQFF.

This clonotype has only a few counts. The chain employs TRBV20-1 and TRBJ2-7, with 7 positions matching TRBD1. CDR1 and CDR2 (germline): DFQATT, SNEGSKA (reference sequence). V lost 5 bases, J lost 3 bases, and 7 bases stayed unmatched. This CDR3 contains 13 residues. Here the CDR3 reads CSAADRVNYEQYF. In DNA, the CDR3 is TGCAGTGCTGCTGACAGGGTGAACTACGAGCAGTACTTC.

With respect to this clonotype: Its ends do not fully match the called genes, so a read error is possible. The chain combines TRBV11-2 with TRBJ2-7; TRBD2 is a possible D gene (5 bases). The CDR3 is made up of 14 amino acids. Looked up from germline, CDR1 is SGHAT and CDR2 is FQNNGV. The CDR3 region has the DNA TGTGCCAGCAGCGTAGACGGGAACAGCTACGAGCAGTACTTC. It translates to CASSVDGNSYEQYF.